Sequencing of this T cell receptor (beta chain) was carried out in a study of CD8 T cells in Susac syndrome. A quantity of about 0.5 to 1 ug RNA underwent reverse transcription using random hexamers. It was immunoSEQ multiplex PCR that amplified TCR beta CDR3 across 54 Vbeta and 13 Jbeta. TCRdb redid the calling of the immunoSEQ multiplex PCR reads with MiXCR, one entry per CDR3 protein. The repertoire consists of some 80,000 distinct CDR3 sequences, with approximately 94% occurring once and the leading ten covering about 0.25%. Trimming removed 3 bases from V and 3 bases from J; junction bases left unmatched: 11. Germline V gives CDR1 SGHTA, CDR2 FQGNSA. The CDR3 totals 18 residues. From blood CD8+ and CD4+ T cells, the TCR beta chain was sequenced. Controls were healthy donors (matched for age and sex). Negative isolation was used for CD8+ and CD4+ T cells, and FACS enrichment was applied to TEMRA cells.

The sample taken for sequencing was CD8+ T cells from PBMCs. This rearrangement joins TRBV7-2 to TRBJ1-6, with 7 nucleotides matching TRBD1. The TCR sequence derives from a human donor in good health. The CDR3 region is CASSFNTGTADYNSPLHF. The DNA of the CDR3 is TGTGCCAGCAGCTTCAACACCGGGACAGCTGACTATAATTCACCCCTCCACTTT.